The table lists the clone carrying this T cell receptor beta chain with many counts. The antigen remains unidentified. Per the germline V gene, CDR1 is SGHRS and CDR2 is YFSETQ. V was clipped by 1 base and J by 7 bases; unmatched bases: 4. The CDR3 has 15 amino acids. These data originate in a study of CD8 T cells in ankylosing spondylitis. Overall study results and limits: Several highly homologous variants formed a TCR beta motif that appeared characteristic of ankylosing spondylitis blood.

Molecular-barcoded quantitative 5'-RACE produced these TCR beta libraries. TCRdb analysed the 5' RACE reads with MiXCR anew, one entry per CDR3 protein. The sample lists around 450,000 distinct CDR3 sequences, more than 25% seen once, with roughly 1% in the top ten. The chain employs TRBV5-1 and TRBJ2-1, with 11 bases lining up with TRBD2. Sequenced material: blood, either unsorted or a sorted T cell fraction (not recorded which). This TCR derives from a male donor with ankylosing spondylitis. The CDR3 loop is CASSLLAGGRNEQFF. Here the CDR3 DNA reads TGCGCCAGCAGCTTGTTAGCGGGAGGGCGGAATGAGCAGTTCTTC.